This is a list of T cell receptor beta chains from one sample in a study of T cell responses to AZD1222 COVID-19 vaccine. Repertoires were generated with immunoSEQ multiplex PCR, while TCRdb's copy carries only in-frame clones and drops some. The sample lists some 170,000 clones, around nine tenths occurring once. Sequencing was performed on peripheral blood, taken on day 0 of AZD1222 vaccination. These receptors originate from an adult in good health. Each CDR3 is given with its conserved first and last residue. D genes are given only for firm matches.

CDR3aa: CASSLSGAYEQYF
d_gene: NA
v_gene: TRBV27
j_gene: TRBJ2-7

CDR3aa: CASSQAGLNQPQHF
d_gene: NA
v_gene: TRBV3-1/TRBV3-2
j_gene: TRBJ1-5

CDR3aa: CASSLGQGNTEAFF
d_gene: TRBD1
v_gene: TRBV7-6
j_gene: TRBJ1-1

CDR3aa: CASSSSTSGRASEQYF
d_gene: TRBD2
v_gene: TRBV5-1
j_gene: TRBJ2-7

CDR3aa: CASSLLGLLEETQYF
d_gene: NA
v_gene: TRBV5-1
j_gene: TRBJ2-5

CDR3aa: CASSLDRGTQYF
d_gene: NA
v_gene: TRBV5-5
j_gene: TRBJ2-5

CDR3aa: CSARLAGGLYNEQFF
d_gene: TRBD2
v_gene: TRBV29-1
j_gene: TRBJ2-1

CDR3aa: CASSLKGGNSPLHF
d_gene: NA
v_gene: TRBV7-9
j_gene: TRBJ1-6

CDR3aa: CASSSLGNTEAFF
d_gene: NA
v_gene: TRBV6-5
j_gene: TRBJ1-1

CDR3aa: CASSLGQSSNTEAFF
d_gene: NA
v_gene: TRBV18
j_gene: TRBJ1-1

CDR3aa: CASREGNEQFF
d_gene: NA
v_gene: TRBV27
j_gene: TRBJ2-1

CDR3aa: CASSEGQPSPLHF
d_gene: TRBD1
v_gene: TRBV18
j_gene: TRBJ1-6

CDR3aa: CASGTSTYEQYF
d_gene: TRBD2
v_gene: TRBV28
j_gene: TRBJ2-7

CDR3aa: CASSAPGGFEQFF
d_gene: TRBD1
v_gene: TRBV7-9
j_gene: TRBJ2-1

CDR3aa: CASSQQSLEQYF
d_gene: NA
v_gene: TRBV12-3/TRBV12-4
j_gene: TRBJ2-7

CDR3aa: CSASRQANTGELFF
d_gene: NA
v_gene: TRBV20-1
j_gene: TRBJ2-2

CDR3aa: CASTMTSGSNEQYF
d_gene: TRBD2
v_gene: TRBV2
j_gene: TRBJ2-7

CDR3aa: CASSQAHSQNTEAFF
d_gene: NA
v_gene: TRBV3-1/TRBV3-2
j_gene: TRBJ1-1

CDR3aa: CASSQLLGGGGHEQYF
d_gene: NA
v_gene: TRBV4-1
j_gene: TRBJ2-7

CDR3aa: CASMGQTYEQYF
d_gene: TRBD1
v_gene: TRBV12-3/TRBV12-4
j_gene: TRBJ2-7

CDR3aa: CASSLSGTSYNEQFF
d_gene: TRBD2
v_gene: TRBV4-1
j_gene: TRBJ2-1

CDR3aa: CATSASGADTQYF
d_gene: TRBD2
v_gene: TRBV15
j_gene: TRBJ2-3